Presented here are 20 T cell receptor beta chains from one specimen sequenced in a study of beta chain features in type 1 diabetes. The investigators reverse transcribed all of the isolated RNA, so they sequenced expressed TCRB transcripts. The data were produced by immunoSEQ multiplex PCR, yet TCRdb's version contains in-frame clones alone and is incomplete. The sample contains about 930,000 clones, 15% to 20% of which appear only once. Material for sequencing was naive CD4+ T cells from blood. The receptors stem from a woman aged 18 to 35 in good health.

This clone came up a few times. The V and J genes are TRBV10-1 and TRBJ1-4; tentative D call: TRBD1 (6 bases). Germline CDR1 is WNHNN and CDR2 is SYGVQD (reference sequence). Trimming stripped 11 bases from V and 7 bases from J, with 17 bases between. There are 13 residues in the CDR3. The CDR3 DNA follows: TGCGCCCGCGGACAGACGAAACTTGAAAAACTGTTTTTT. This encodes CARGQTKLEKLFF.

The chain joins TRBV15 to TRBJ2-3; the D gene is possibly TRBD2 (5 bases). Germline CDR1 reads LNHNV; CDR2 reads YYDKDF (reference sequence). This CDR3 has 15 amino acids. V lost 1 base, J lost 5 bases, and 13 bases lay in between. CDR3 DNA: TGTGCCACCAGCAGAGGGGTGGGCAGCGGAGATACGCAGTATTTT. Translation gives CATSRGVGSGDTQYF.

V gene TRBV10-3 combines with J gene TRBJ2-7; a possible D gene is TRBD1 (6 bases). This CDR3 is built from 14 residues. V lost 6 bases to trimming and J lost 0 bases, with 12 bases between them. Germline CDR1 is ENHRY and CDR2 is SYGVKD. The CDR3 DNA sequence: TGTGCCATCAGGACCGGGACATCCTCCTACGAGCAGTACTTC. Protein sequence: CAIRTGTSSYEQYF.

This clone occurred a few times. V usage is TRBV2 and J usage is TRBJ2-1, with 11 bases identical to TRBD2. From germline, CDR1 is SNHLY and CDR2 FYNNEI. CDR3 length equals 15 residues. V dropped 6 bases and J dropped 2; count of bases not matched to a gene: 3. The CDR3 here is CASSVGLAAYNEQFF. The CDR3 coding sequence is TGTGCCAGCAGCGTGGGACTAGCGGCCTACAATGAGCAGTTCTTC.

V and J are TRBV28 and TRBJ2-7, with D unresolved. Germline V gene sequence: CDR1 MDHEN, CDR2 SYDVKM. V was trimmed by 2 bases and J by 1 base, leaving 9 bases between them. The CDR3 runs to 14 residues. CDR3 residues: CASSLGLPSYEQYF. The CDR3 nucleotides are TGTGCCAGCAGTTTAGGTCTGCCTTCCTACGAGCAGTACTTC.

This clone was recorded a few times. This chain joins TRBV28 and TRBJ2-7, with D unresolved. The V gene's germline CDR1 is MDHEN and CDR2 SYDVKM. This CDR3 comprises 13 residues. V dropped 6 bases and J dropped 8 bases, with 17 bases sitting between them. The DNA of the CDR3 is TGTGCCAGCAGCCACGGTAACACAGTTAAGCAGTACTTC. It yields the protein CASSHGNTVKQYF.

This chain uses TRBV4-1 with TRBJ1-5, with a possible D match to TRBD1 (6 bases). The V end lost 0 bases, the J end lost 9 bases, and 15 bases lay between the germline ends. This CDR3 has 15 amino acids. The germline CDR1 and CDR2 sequences are MGHRA and YSYEKL. CDR3: CASSQDPTGPGPQHF. CDR3 coding DNA: TGCGCCAGCAGCCAAGACCCGACAGGTCCGGGGCCCCAGCATTTT.

The gene calls are TRBV6-4 and TRBJ2-1; 7 bases fit TRBD1. CDR3 length: 14 amino acids. V dropped 6 bases and J dropped 9; count of bases not matched to a gene: 11. Germline V gives CDR1 MRHNA, CDR2 SNTAGT. Here the CDR3 DNA reads TGTGCCAGCAGACGGACCGGGACAGAACTTGAGCAGTTCTTC. Protein: CASRRTGTELEQFF.

The genes are TRBV28 and TRBJ2-1; 7 nucleotides line up with TRBD1. Trimming at V came to 7 bases and at J to 3 bases, leaving 9 bases not matched to a gene. The CDR3 extends over 15 amino acids. Germline V gene lookup returns CDR1 MDHEN and CDR2 SYDVKM. The CDR3 DNA reads TGTGCCAGCATTTCTGGACAGGTCCTCTACAATGAGCAGTTCTTC. Its translation is CASISGQVLYNEQFF.

The rearrangement links TRBV7-6 to TRBJ2-1; 12 bases align to TRBD2. The V gene end was trimmed by 3 bases and the J gene end by 7 bases; junction bases not matched to a gene: 4. Germline CDR1 and CDR2: SGHVS and FNYEAQ. The CDR3 consists of 15 residues. The chain's CDR3 is CASSLTSGRLNEQFF. Here the CDR3 DNA reads TGTGCCAGCAGCTTGACTAGCGGGAGATTAAATGAGCAGTTCTTC.

V is TRBV11-2 and J is TRBJ2-2; D possibly uses TRBD1 or TRBD2 (5 bases each). The germline V and J ends were trimmed by 4 bases and 6 bases, with 12 bases remaining between them. The germline V gene has CDR1 SGHAT and CDR2 FQNNGV. This CDR3 spans 14 amino acids. The DNA of the CDR3 is TGTGCCAGCAGCTCCCCCCGGGGCTCCGGGGAGCTGTTTTTT. Translated: CASSSPRGSGELFF.

The chain recombines TRBV5-6 with TRBJ1-2; D gene ambiguous. There are 14 residues in the CDR3. The germline CDR1 and CDR2 sequences are SGHDT and YYEEEE. Trimming took 0 bases from V and 2 from J, leaving 8 bases between them. As DNA, the CDR3 is TGTGCCAGCAGCTTGGGAGGACGGAACTATGGCTACACCTTC. The encoded protein is CASSLGGRNYGYTF.

This chain joins TRBV29-1 and TRBJ2-5, with a weak D call TRBD2 (6 bases). Germline-derived CDR1 and CDR2 are SQVTM and ANQGSEA. The CDR3 consists of 12 residues. V dropped 7 bases and J dropped 4 bases, with 13 bases sitting between them. The DNA for the CDR3 is TGCAGCGGATTCCAGGGAGGAGAGACCCAGTACTTC. It translates to CSGFQGGETQYF.

This clone was counted only a few times. The rearrangement joins TRBV7-9 to TRBJ1-4; maybe TRBD1 (5 bases). This CDR3 has 15 amino acids. V dropped 4 bases and J dropped 8 bases, with 17 bases sitting between them. The V gene's germline CDR1 is SEHNR and CDR2 FQNEAQ (reference sequence). The DNA of the CDR3 is TGTGCCAGCAGCTCGAACGGGGCCCGGGACGAAAAACTGTTTTTT. It yields the protein CASSSNGARDEKLFF.

The sample holds a few counts of this clone. The chain employs TRBV20-1 and TRBJ2-3; no definite D call. Trimming shortened V by 5 bases and J by 14 bases, and 11 bases separated the two germline ends. Germline V gives CDR1 DFQATT, CDR2 SNEGSKA (reference sequence). The CDR3 extends over 9 amino acids. The CDR3 spells CSADRPGYF. DNA of the CDR3: TGCAGTGCTGATCGACCGGGGTATTTT.

V is TRBV7-9 and J is TRBJ2-5, with 11 positions matching TRBD2. CDR1 and CDR2 (germline): SEHNR, FQNEAQ (reference sequence). The CDR3 extends over 14 amino acids. After removal of 5 bases from V and 4 bases from J, the junction contained 3 bases not matched to a gene. For the CDR3, the DNA is TGTGCCAGCAGCCCCGGGACTAGCGGAGAGACCCAGTACTTC. It encodes CASSPGTSGETQYF.

This chain connects TRBV10-1 to TRBJ2-3; the D is unclear. V was cut by 5 bases and J by 2 bases, with 8 bases left in between. CDR3 size: 13 residues. Per the germline V gene, CDR1 is WNHNN and CDR2 is SYGVQD (reference sequence). The CDR3 DNA sequence: TGCGCCAGCAGTTCCCACCCCACAGATACGCAGTATTTT. It translates to CASSSHPTDTQYF.

This chain uses TRBV2 with TRBJ1-1, with 11 nucleotides matching TRBD1. This CDR3 has 13 residues. V shed 6 bases and J 4 bases; nucleotides not matched to a gene: 1. Germline values: CDR1 SNHLY, CDR2 FYNNEI. The CDR3 here is CASRGQGGTEAFF. The DNA for the CDR3 is TGTGCCAGCAGGGGACAGGGGGGCACTGAAGCTTTCTTT.

This clone appeared a few times. V usage is TRBV5-6 and J usage is TRBJ2-3; a weak D match, TRBD2 (6 bases). V lost 4 bases and J lost 2, with 17 bases in between. Germline values: CDR1 SGHDT, CDR2 YYEEEE. This CDR3 is 16 amino acids long. CDR3 amino acids: CASSRAGLLDTDTQYF. The CDR3 DNA is TGTGCCAGCAGCCGGGCGGGACTCCTAGACACAGATACGCAGTATTTT.

In its sample, this clone was seen a few times. V usage is TRBV15 and J usage is TRBJ2-1; D perhaps matches TRBD2 (5 bases). The ends were cut back, 1 base at V and 7 bases at J, with 17 bases in the middle. This CDR3 is built from 16 residues. From germline, CDR1 is LNHNV and CDR2 YYDKDF (reference sequence). DNA of the CDR3: TGTGCCACCAGCAGAGGTGGCGGGTCCTACCCTAATGAGCAGTTCTTC. This sequence encodes CATSRGGGSYPNEQFF.